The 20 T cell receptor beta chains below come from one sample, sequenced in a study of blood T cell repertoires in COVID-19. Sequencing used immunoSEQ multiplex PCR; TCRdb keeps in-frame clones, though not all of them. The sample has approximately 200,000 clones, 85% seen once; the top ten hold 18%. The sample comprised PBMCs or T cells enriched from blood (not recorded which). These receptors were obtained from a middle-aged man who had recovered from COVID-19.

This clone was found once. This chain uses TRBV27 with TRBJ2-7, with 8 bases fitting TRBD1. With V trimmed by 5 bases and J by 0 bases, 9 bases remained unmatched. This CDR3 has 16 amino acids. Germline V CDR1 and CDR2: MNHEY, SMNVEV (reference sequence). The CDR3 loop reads CASSETWTGPSYEQYF. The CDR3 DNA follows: TGTGCCAGCAGTGAAACCTGGACAGGGCCCTCCTACGAGCAGTACTTC.

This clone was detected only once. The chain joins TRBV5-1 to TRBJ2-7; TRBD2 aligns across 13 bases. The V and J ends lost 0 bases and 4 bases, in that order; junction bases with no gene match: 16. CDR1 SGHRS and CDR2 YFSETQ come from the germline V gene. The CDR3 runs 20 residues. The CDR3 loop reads CASSLVTPTTSGRGRYEQYF. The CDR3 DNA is TGCGCCAGCAGCTTGGTTACTCCCACTACTAGCGGGAGGGGAAGGTACGAGCAGTACTTC. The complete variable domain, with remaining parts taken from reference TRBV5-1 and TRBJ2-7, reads KAGVTQTPRYLIKTRGQQVTLSCSPISGHRSVSWYQQTPGQGLQFLFEYFSETQRNKGNFPGRFSGRQFSNSRSEMNVSTLELGDSALYLCASSLVTPTTSGRGRYEQYFGPGTRLTVT.

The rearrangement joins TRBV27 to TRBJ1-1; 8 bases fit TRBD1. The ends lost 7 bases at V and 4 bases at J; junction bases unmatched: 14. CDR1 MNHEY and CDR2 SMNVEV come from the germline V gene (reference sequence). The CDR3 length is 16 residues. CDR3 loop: CASTRQGAPGGTEAFF. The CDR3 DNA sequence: TGTGCCAGCACTCGCCAGGGGGCGCCGGGGGGCACTGAAGCTTTCTTT.

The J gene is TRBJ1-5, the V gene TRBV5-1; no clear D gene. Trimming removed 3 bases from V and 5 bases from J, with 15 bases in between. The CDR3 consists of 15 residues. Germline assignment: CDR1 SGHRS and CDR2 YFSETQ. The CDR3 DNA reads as TGCGCCAGCAGCTGGAGGTCAGGTCCCGATCAGCCCCAGCATTTT. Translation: CASSWRSGPDQPQHF.

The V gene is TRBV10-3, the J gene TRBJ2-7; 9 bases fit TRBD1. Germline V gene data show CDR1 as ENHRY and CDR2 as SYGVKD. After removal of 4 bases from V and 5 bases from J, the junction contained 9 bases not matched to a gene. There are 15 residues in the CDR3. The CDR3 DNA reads TGTGCCATCAGTGCAATTCCCGGGACAGGGAACGAGCAGTACTTC. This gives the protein CAISAIPGTGNEQYF.

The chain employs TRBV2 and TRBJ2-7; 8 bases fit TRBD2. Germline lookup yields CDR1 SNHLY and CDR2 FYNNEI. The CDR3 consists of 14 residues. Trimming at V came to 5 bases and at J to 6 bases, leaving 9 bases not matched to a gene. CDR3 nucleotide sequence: TGTGCCAGCAGTCTTGGGACTAGTCACTCCGAGCAGTACTTC. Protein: CASSLGTSHSEQYF.

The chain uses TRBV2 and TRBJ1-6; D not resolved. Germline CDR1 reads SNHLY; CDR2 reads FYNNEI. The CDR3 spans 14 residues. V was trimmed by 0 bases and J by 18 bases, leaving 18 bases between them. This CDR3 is CASSEARHSKAPHF. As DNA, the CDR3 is TGTGCCAGCAGTGAAGCGAGACACTCAAAAGCCCCCCACTTT.

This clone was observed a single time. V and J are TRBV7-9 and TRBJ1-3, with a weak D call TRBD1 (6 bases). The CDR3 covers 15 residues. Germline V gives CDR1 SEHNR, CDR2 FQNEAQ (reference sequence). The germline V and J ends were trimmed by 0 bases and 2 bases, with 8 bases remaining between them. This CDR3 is CASSLAGGAGNTIYF. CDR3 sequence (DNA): TGTGCCAGCAGCTTAGCAGGGGGGGCTGGAAACACCATATATTTT.

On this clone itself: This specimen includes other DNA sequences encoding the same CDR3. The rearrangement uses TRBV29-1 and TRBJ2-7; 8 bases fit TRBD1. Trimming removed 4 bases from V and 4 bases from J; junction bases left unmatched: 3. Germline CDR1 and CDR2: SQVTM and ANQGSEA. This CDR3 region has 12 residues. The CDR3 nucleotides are TGCAGCGTTGGGACAGGGTCTTACGAGCAGTACTTC. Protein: CSVGTGSYEQYF.

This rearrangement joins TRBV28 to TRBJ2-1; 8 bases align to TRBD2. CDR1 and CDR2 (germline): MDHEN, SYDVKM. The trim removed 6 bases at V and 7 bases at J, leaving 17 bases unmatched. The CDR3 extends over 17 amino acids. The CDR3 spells CASSPFNSLREGNEQFF. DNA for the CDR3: TGTGCCAGCAGCCCTTTTAACTCCTTACGGGAGGGGAATGAGCAGTTCTTC.

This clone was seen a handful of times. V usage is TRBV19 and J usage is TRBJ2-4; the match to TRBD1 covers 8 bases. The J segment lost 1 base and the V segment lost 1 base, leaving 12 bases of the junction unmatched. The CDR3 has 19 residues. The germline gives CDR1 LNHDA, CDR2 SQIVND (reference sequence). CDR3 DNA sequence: TGTGCCAGTAGTATAGGTGGGACAGGTGCGGTTGGTGCCAAAAACATTCAGTACTTC. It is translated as CASSIGGTGAVGAKNIQYF.

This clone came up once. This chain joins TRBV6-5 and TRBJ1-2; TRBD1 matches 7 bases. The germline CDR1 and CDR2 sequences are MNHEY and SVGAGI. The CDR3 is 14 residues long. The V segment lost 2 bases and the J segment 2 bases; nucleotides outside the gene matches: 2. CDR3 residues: CASSYMTGNYGYTF. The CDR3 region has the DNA TGTGCCAGCAGTTACATGACAGGGAACTATGGCTACACCTTC.

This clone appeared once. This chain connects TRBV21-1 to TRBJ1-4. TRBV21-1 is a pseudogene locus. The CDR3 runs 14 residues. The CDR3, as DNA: TGTGCCAGCAGCCCCCGGATTGGAGGGGAAAAACTGTTTTTT. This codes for CASSPRIGGEKLFF.

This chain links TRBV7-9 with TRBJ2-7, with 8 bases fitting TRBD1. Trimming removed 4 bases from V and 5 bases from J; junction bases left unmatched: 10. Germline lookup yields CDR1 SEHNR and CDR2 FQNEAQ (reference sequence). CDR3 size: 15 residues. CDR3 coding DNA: TGTGCCAGCAGCTCCTGGACAGGGTTCATCAACGAGCAGTACTTC. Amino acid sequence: CASSSWTGFINEQYF.

The CDR3 reads CASSLSGTAAYEQYF. CDR3 DNA sequence: TGCGCCAGCAGCCTAAGTGGCACGGCGGCCTACGAGCAGTACTTC. The chain uses TRBV5-1 and TRBJ2-7; D is unresolved. Germline V gene data show CDR1 as SGHRS and CDR2 as YFSETQ. Deletions cut 4 bases from V and 2 bases from J, with 16 bases between. The CDR3 sequence is 15 residues long.

The CDR3 DNA reads TGTGCCAGAAGCCGACTAGCGGGAGGGTACAATGAGCAGTTCTTC. Translated: CARSRLAGGYNEQFF. This rearrangement joins TRBV7-5 to TRBJ2-1; the table calls TRBD2, which could not be checked here. TRBV7-5 is shown as a pseudogene. The CDR3 sequence is 15 residues long.

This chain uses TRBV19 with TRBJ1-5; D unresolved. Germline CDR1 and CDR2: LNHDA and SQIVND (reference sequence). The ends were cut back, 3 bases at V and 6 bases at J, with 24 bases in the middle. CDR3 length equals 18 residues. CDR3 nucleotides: TGTGCCAGTAGTATCCCCAACAGTTTAACTTCCCATGGTCAGCCCCAGCATTTT. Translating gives CASSIPNSLTSHGQPQHF.

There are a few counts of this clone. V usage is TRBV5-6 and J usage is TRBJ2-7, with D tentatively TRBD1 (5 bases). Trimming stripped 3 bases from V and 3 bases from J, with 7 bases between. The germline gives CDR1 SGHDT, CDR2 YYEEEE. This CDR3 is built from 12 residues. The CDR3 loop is CASSSQDYEQYF. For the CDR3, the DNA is TGTGCCAGCAGCTCACAGGACTACGAGCAGTACTTC.

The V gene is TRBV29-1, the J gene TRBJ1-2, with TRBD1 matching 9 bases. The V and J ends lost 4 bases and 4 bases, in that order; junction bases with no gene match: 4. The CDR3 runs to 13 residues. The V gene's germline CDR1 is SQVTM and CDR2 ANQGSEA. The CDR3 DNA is TGCAGCGTTGGACAGGGGGGCAGCTATGGCTACACCTTC. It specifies CSVGQGGSYGYTF.

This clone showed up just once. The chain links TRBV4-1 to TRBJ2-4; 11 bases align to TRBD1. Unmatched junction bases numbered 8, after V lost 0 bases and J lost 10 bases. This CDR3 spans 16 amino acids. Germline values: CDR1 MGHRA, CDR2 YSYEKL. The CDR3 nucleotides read TGCGCCAGCAGCCAAGATCCGGGACAGGGGGGTAGGATTCAGTACTTC. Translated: CASSQDPGQGGRIQYF.